This T cell receptor (beta chain) was profiled in a study of response to subunit inactivated influenza vaccine (dated by TCRdb to 2016 to 2018). At the level of the whole study: To follow how T cells responded to a trivalent subunit inactivated influenza vaccine, the researchers relied on deep quantitative profiling of the T cell receptor repertoire. The investigation overall reported the following: The authors proposed that each seasonal influenza vaccination may bring in only a limited number of new T cells.

The library was produced with RT-PCR. Sequencing relied on an Illumina HiSeq 2500. In-frame beta chains were kept once TCRdb had trimmed the public reads at Q25 with fastp and called clones with MiXCR. When rows share a CDR3 protein, they turn into one entry using the most common DNA and genes. The sample data list a few hundred thousand distinct CDR3 sequences, and 12% to 15% of these were observed just once. 11% of the sample is held by the ten biggest clonotypes. This clonotype was seen a handful of times. The antigen it binds to is not known. No much larger clone is present one base from it, and per-base qualities are unavailable. The CDR3 covers 13 residues, taking in both the cysteine and the phenylalanine. The retained sequence is limited to the CDR3, 39 bases, with the frame set at the first base. Trimming accounts for 4 bases at V and 11 bases at J, while the number of junction bases matched to no gene is 4. CDR1 and CDR2 were assigned from the germline V gene as LGHNA and YSLEER.

This sample comprised PBMCs from blood, obtained 11 to 12 days after vaccination. The receptor chain draws on TRBV4-3 and TRBJ1-5, with 11 junctional bases fitting TRBD1. The source is a man aged 50 or older who received an inactivated influenza vaccine. Donor details come from another sample of the same person, matched by shared clones. The CDR3 reads CASSRDRGETQHF. The DNA sequence is as follows: TGCGCCAGCAGCCGGGACAGGGGGGAAACCCAGCATTTT.